Each of the 10 T cell receptor beta chains below was sequenced from the same sample in a study of radiotherapy plus CTLA-4 blockade in lung cancer. Libraries were prepared by immunoSEQ multiplex PCR; TCRdb keeps only in-frame clonotypes and omits some of them. The data show 100,000 or so clones, with roughly 85% seen just once and about 26% held by the top ten. Sequencing used peripheral blood, obtained from a patient treated with radiotherapy plus ipilimumab. The receptors come from a human donor with non-small cell lung cancer that progressed on radiotherapy plus ipilimumab.

The table lists this clone with a count of one. This rearrangement joins TRBV11-2 to TRBJ2-3; D not certain. Germline assignment: CDR1 SGHAT and CDR2 FQNNGV. This CDR3 is 12 amino acids long. V gave up 1 base and J gave up 9 bases, with 8 bases separating them. The CDR3 DNA reads TGTGCCAGCAGCTTAGGGGTGGAAACGCAGTATTTT. Its translation: CASSLGVETQYF. Looking up the rest from reference TRBV11-2 and TRBJ2-3 gives the full variable domain: EAGVAQSPRYKIIEKRQSVAFWCNPISGHATLYWYQQILGQGPKLLIQFQNNGVVDDSQLPKDRFSAERLKGVDSTLKIQPAKLEDSAVYLCASSLGVETQYFGPGTRLTVL.

The rearrangement joins TRBV7-3 to TRBJ2-6; 7 bases line up with TRBD1. V lost 5 bases to trimming and J lost 0 bases; unmatched junction nucleotides: 4. Germline V gene lookup returns CDR1 SGHTA and CDR2 FQGTGA. The CDR3 sequence is 16 residues long. The CDR3 nucleotides read TGTGCCAGCAGCACTGGACAGGCCTCTGGGGCCAACGTCCTGACTTTC. Its protein is CASSTGQASGANVLTF.

This clone turned up a few times. The rearrangement uses TRBV11-2 and TRBJ1-1; D gene ambiguous. This CDR3 has 14 residues. Germline-derived CDR1 and CDR2 are SGHAT and FQNNGV. Trimming pared 6 bases from V and 1 base from J, leaving 12 bases between. CDR3 sequence: CASSYQRGNTEAFF. DNA of the CDR3: TGTGCCAGCAGTTACCAACGGGGGAACACTGAAGCTTTCTTT.

The gene calls are TRBV6-5 and TRBJ1-2; D gene ambiguous. The CDR3 totals 12 residues. From germline, CDR1 is MNHEY and CDR2 SVGAGI. V gave up 6 bases and J gave up 6 bases, with 11 bases separating them. Here the CDR3 DNA reads TGTGCCAGCAGCTCCGGTCCGGATGGCTACACCTTC. Amino acids: CASSSGPDGYTF.

This clone has a single count. V gene TRBV15 combines with J gene TRBJ2-1; D is uncertain. Germline V gene sequence: CDR1 LNHNV, CDR2 YYDKDF (reference sequence). Trimming took off 5 bases at V and 8 bases at J, with 16 bases between the two ends. CDR3 length equals 14 residues. CDR3 sequence: CATSVPHGGDEQFF. The CDR3, as DNA: TGTGCCACCAGCGTCCCGCATGGTGGAGATGAGCAGTTCTTC. Full variable domain (remainder filled in from reference TRBV15 and TRBJ2-1): DAMVIQNPRYQVTQFGKPVTLSCSQTLNHNVMYWYQQKSSQAPKLLFHYYDKDFNNEADTPDNFQSRRPNTSFCFLDIRSPGLGDTAMYLCATSVPHGGDEQFFGPGTRLTVL.

The chain joins TRBV28 to TRBJ2-2; no definite D call. Germline assignment: CDR1 MDHEN and CDR2 SYDVKM. This CDR3 is 14 amino acids long. V was shortened by 7 bases and J by 8 bases, with 17 bases between the two germline ends. CDR3 residues: CASTPDSRVGELFF. The CDR3 nucleotides are TGTGCCAGCACCCCGGATAGCCGTGTTGGGGAGCTGTTTTTT.

This clone appeared a few times. The gene calls are TRBV19 and TRBJ2-6; the D is unclear. The CDR3 spans 13 residues. V lost 6 bases, J lost 1 base, and 4 bases lay in between. Germline CDR1 is LNHDA and CDR2 is SQIVND (reference sequence). The CDR3 DNA sequence: TGTGCCAGTAGCCCATCTGGGGCCAACGTCCTGACTTTC. As protein: CASSPSGANVLTF. Variable domain in full (rest from reference TRBV19 and TRBJ2-6): DGGITQSPKYLFRKEGQNVTLSCEQNLNHDAMYWYRQDPGQGLRLIYYSQIVNDFQKGDIAEGYSVSREKKESFPLTVTSAQKNPTAFYLCASSPSGANVLTFGAGSRLTVL.

In its sample, this clone was seen a few times. The chain is built from TRBV28 and TRBJ1-5; a possible D gene is TRBD1 (6 bases). In germline, CDR1 is MDHEN, CDR2 SYDVKM. The CDR3 extends over 16 amino acids. Trimming left V 4 bases short and J 3 bases short, with 16 bases between. The CDR3 loop is CASSSAGAGFNQPQHF. DNA of the CDR3: TGTGCCAGCAGTTCGGCAGGGGCCGGATTCAATCAGCCCCAGCATTTT.

This clone was counted a few times. The genes are TRBV2 and TRBJ1-5; D call uncertain. This CDR3 comprises 16 residues. CDR1 is SNHLY, CDR2 FYNNEI, per germline. V dropped 2 bases and J dropped 6 bases, with 17 bases sitting between them. CDR3 DNA: TGTGCCAGCAGTGAATGGGGTATGACGCCCGGTCAGCCCCAGCATTTT. This translates into CASSEWGMTPGQPQHF.

The CDR3 sequence: CASTDGAGGLSYEQYF. The CDR3 DNA follows: TGCGCCAGCACCGATGGAGCAGGGGGGTTATCCTACGAGCAGTACTTC. The rearrangement joins TRBV10-2 to TRBJ2-7; a weak D match, TRBD1 (7 bases). From germline, CDR1 is WSHSY and CDR2 SAAADI. The CDR3 sequence is 16 residues long. The V end lost 7 bases, the J end lost 1 base, and 20 bases lay between the germline ends.